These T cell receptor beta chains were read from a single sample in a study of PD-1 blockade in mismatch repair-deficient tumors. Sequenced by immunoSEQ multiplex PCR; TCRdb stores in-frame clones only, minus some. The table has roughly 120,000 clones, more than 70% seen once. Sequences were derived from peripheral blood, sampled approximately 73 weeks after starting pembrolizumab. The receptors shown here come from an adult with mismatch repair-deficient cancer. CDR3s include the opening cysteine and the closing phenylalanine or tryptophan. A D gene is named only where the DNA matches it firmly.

CDR3 DNA: TGTGCCAGCAGGGATCGGCGTAATCCCTACGAGCAGTACTTC
CDR3 protein: CASRDRRNPYEQYF
D gene: .
V gene: TRBV6-6
J gene: TRBJ2-7

CDR3 DNA: TGTGCCAGCAGCTTTTACGGGAGGGCCTGGGTTCAGTACTTC
CDR3 protein: CASSFYGRAWVQYF
D gene: TRBD2
V gene: TRBV5-8
J gene: TRBJ2-4

CDR3 DNA: TGTGCCAGCAGCCCACCGGGACAGGGGAAATTCACTGAAGCTTTCTTT
CDR3 protein: CASSPPGQGKFTEAFF
D gene: TRBD1
V gene: TRBV7-9
J gene: TRBJ1-1

CDR3 DNA: TGTGCCAGCAGCTTGGACAGGGGGCTTTGGGGCGTCAACTATGGCTACACCTTC
CDR3 protein: CASSLDRGLWGVNYGYTF
D gene: TRBD1
V gene: TRBV5-8
J gene: TRBJ1-2

CDR3 DNA: TGTGCCAGCAGCTCCGGACAGGGGCCCTTCGACACTGAAGCTTTCTTT
CDR3 protein: CASSSGQGPFDTEAFF
D gene: TRBD1
V gene: TRBV27
J gene: TRBJ1-1

CDR3 DNA: TGTGCCAGCTCGACCGGGACACCTGGGCGGGACATTCAGTACTTC
CDR3 protein: CASSTGTPGRDIQYF
D gene: .
V gene: TRBV18
J gene: TRBJ2-4

CDR3 DNA: TGTGCCAGCAGTTCCATATGGAGGGCCGGGGAGCTGTTTTTT
CDR3 protein: CASSSIWRAGELFF
D gene: .
V gene: TRBV28
J gene: TRBJ2-2

CDR3 DNA: TGTGCCAGCAGTTTCACCGGGACTAGCTACGAGCAGTACTTC
CDR3 protein: CASSFTGTSYEQYF
D gene: TRBD2
V gene: TRBV27
J gene: TRBJ2-7

CDR3 DNA: TGTGCCAGCAGCCCTGGGATTTCCTACGAGCAGTACTTC
CDR3 protein: CASSPGISYEQYF
D gene: .
V gene: TRBV5-6
J gene: TRBJ2-7

CDR3 DNA: TGTGCCAGCTCACCACGATGGGGCGAGGCCGGGGAGCTGTTTTTT
CDR3 protein: CASSPRWGEAGELFF
D gene: .
V gene: TRBV18
J gene: TRBJ2-2

CDR3 DNA: TGTGCCAGTAGTTCGTCTGGGGGCAATGAGCAGTTCTTC
CDR3 protein: CASSSSGGNEQFF
D gene: .
V gene: TRBV19
J gene: TRBJ2-1